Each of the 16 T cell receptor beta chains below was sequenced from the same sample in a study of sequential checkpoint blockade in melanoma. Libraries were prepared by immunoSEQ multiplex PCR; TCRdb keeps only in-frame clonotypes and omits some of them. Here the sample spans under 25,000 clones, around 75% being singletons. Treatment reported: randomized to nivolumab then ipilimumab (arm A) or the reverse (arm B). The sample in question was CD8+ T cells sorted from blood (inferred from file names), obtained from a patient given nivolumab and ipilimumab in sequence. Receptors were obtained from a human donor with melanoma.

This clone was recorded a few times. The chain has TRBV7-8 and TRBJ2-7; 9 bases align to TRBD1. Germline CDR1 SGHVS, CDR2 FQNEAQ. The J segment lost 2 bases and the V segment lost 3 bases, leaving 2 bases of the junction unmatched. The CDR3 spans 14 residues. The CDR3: CASSFGTGTYEQYF. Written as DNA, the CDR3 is TGTGCCAGCAGCTTTGGGACAGGGACCTACGAGCAGTACTTC.

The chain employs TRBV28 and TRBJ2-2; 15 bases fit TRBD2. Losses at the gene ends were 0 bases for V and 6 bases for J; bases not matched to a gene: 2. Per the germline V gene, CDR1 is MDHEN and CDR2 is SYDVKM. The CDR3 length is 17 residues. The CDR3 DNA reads TGTGCCAGCAGTTTATGGGGGACTAGCGGGAGGTCCGGGGAGCTGTTTTTT. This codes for CASSLWGTSGRSGELFF. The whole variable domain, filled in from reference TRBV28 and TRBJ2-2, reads DVKVTQSSRYLVKRTGEKVFLECVQDMDHENMFWYRQDPGLGLRLIYFSYDVKMKEKGDIPEGYSVSREKKERFSLILESASTNQTSMYLCASSLWGTSGRSGELFFGEGSRLTVL.

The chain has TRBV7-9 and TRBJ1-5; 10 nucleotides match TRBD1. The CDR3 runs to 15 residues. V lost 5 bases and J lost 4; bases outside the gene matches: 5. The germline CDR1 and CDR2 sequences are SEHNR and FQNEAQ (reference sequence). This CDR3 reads CASSEGQGPNQPQHF. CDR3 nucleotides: TGTGCCAGCAGCGAGGGACAGGGGCCGAATCAGCCCCAGCATTTT.

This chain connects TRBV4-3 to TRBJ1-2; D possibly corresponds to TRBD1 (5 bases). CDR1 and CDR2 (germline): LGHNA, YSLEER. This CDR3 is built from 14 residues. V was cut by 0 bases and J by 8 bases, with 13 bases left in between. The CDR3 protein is CASSQDRAGNGYTF. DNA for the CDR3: TGCGCCAGCAGCCAAGATCGGGCAGGGAACGGCTACACCTTC.

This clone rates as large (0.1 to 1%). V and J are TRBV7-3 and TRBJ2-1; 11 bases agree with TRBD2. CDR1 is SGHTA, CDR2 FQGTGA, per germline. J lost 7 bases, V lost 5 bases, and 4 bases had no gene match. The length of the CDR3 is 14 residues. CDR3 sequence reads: CASSPGTSGNEQFF. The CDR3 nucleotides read TGTGCCAGCAGCCCCGGGACTAGCGGAAATGAGCAGTTCTTC.

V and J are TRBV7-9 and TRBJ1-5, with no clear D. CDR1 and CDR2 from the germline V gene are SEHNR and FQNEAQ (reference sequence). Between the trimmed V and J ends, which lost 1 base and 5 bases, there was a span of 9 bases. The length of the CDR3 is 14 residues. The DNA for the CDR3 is TGTGCCAGCAGCTTAGTCGGGATTGATCAGCCCCAGCATTTT. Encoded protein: CASSLVGIDQPQHF.

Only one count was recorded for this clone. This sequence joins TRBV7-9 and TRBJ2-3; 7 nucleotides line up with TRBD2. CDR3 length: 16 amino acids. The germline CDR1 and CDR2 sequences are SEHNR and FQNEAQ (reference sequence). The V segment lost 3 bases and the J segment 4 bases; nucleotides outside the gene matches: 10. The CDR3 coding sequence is TGTGCCAGCAGCTTCACCGCGGGGGATTTCGCAGATACGCAGTATTTT. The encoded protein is CASSFTAGDFADTQYF.

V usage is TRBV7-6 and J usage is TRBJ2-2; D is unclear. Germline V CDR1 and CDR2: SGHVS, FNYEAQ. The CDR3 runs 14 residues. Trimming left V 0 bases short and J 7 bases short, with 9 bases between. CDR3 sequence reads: CASSLAAQFGELFF. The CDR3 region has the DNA TGTGCCAGCAGCTTAGCGGCACAGTTCGGGGAGCTGTTTTTT. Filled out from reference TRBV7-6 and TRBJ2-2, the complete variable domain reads GAGVSQSPRYKVTKRGQDVALRCDPISGHVSLYWYRQALGQGPEFLTYFNYEAQQDKSGLPNDRFSAERPEGSISTLTIQRTEQRDSAMYRCASSLAAQFGELFFGEGSRLTVL.

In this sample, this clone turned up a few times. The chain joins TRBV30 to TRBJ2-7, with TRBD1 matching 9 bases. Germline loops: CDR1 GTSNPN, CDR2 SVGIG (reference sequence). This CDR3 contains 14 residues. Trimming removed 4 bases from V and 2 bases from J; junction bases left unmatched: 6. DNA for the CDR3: TGTGCCTGGAAAACCGGGACAGGGACCTACGAGCAGTACTTC. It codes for CAWKTGTGTYEQYF.

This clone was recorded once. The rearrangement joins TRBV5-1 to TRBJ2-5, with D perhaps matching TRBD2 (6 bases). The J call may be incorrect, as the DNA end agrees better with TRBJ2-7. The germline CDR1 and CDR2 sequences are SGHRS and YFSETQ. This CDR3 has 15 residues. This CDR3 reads CASSLDRGGSYEQYF. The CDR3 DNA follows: TGCGCCAGCAGCTTGGATCGGGGAGGCTCCTACGAGCAGTACTTC.

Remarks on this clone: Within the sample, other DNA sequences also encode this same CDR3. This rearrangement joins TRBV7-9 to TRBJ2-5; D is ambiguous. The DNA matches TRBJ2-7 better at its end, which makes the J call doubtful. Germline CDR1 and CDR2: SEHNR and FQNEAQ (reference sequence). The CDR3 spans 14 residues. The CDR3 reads CASSPLLLLYEQYF. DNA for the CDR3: TGTGCCAGCAGCCCCCTGCTTCTCTTATACGAGCAGTACTTC.

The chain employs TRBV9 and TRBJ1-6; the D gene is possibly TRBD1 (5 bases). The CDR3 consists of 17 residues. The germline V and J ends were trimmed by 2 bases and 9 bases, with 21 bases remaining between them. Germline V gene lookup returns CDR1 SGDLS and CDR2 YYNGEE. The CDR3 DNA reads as TGTGCCAGCAGCGTCAACCCCGGGACTCGGCGAAGTTCACCCCTCCACTTT. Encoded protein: CASSVNPGTRRSSPLHF.

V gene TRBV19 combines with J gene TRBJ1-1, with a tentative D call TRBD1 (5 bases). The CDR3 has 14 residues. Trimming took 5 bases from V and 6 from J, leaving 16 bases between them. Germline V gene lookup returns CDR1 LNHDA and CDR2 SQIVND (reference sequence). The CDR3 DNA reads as TGTGCCAGTAGTCCCCTGGCTGGGGGGGCTGAAGCTTTCTTT. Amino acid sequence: CASSPLAGGAEAFF.

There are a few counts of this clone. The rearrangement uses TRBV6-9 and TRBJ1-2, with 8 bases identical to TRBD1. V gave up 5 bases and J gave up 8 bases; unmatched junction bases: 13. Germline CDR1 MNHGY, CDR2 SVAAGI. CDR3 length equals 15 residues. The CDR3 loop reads CASSTRTGIAVGYTF. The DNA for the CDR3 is TGTGCCAGCAGTACGCGGACAGGGATCGCGGTGGGCTACACCTTC.

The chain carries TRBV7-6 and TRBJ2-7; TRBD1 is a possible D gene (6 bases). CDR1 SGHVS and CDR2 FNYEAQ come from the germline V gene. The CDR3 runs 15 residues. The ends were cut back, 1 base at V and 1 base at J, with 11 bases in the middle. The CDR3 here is CASSLVAGASYEQYF. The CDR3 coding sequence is TGTGCCAGCAGCTTAGTGGCAGGGGCGTCCTACGAGCAGTACTTC.

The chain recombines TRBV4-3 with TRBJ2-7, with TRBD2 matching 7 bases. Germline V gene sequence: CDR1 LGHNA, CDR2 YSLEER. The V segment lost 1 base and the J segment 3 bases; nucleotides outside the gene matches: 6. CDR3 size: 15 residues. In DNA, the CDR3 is TGCGCCAGCAGCCAAGTGGCGGGAGTGGGCTACGAGCAGTACTTC. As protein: CASSQVAGVGYEQYF.